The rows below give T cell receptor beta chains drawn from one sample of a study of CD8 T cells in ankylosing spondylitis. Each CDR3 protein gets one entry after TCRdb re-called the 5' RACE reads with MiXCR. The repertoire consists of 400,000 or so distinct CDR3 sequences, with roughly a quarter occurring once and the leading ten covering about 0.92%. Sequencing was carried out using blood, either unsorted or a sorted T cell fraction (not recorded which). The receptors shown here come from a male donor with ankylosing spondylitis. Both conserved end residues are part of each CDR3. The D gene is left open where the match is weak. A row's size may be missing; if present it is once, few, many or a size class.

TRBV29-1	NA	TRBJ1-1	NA	TGCAGCGTTCATACCCGTCTTGAAGCTTTCTTT	CSVHTRLEAFF
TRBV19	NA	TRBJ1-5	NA	TGTGCCAGTACCGCACAGGGTAGCAATCAGCCCCAGCATTTT	CASTAQGSNQPQHF
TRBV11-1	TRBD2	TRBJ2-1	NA	TGTGCCAGCAGCTTAGGGAGCGGGAGGGCCGCCAATGAGCAGTTCTTC	CASSLGSGRAANEQFF
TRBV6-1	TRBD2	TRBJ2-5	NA	TGTGCCAGCAGTGAAACACTAGCGGAAGAGACCCAGTACTTC	CASSETLAEETQYF
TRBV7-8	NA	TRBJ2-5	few	TGTGCCAGCAGCTTAGCGGTAGGGACAAACCAAGAGACCCAGTACTTC	CASSLAVGTNQETQYF
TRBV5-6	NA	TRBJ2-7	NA	TGTGCCAGCAGCTCCCCATCCCGGCCCCATTACGAGCAGTACTTC	CASSSPSRPHYEQYF
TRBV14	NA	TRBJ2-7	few	TGTGCCAGCAGCCAGGTTTCCGGATACTACGAGCAGTACTTC	CASSQVSGYYEQYF
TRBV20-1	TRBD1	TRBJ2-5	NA	TGCAGTGCCAGCTCCCCTCCCGGGACAGGGGGCTCAGGGGAGACCCAGTACTTC	CSASSPPGTGGSGETQYF
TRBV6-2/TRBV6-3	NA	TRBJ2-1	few	TGTGCCAGCAGCCCACGGGGAGAGGCCTACAATGAGCAGTTCTTC	CASSPRGEAYNEQFF
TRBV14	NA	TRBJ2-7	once	TGTGCCAGCAGCCAAGGACAACATTCCCCCTACGAGCAGTACTTC	CASSQGQHSPYEQYF
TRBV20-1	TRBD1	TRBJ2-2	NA	TGCAGTGCTAGAGATGCCGGGACAGGGGGGACCGGGGAGCTGTTTTTT	CSARDAGTGGTGELFF
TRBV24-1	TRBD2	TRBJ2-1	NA	TGTGCCACCAGTTCCCTTAGCGGGGGTTACAATGAGCAGTTCTTC	CATSSLSGGYNEQFF